Listed here are 26 T cell receptor beta chains from one sample, sequenced in a study of T-cell reconstitution after alpha-beta-depleted transplantation in children. The TCRbeta library was prepared with unique molecular identifiers. Each CDR3 protein gets one entry after TCRdb re-called the PCR reads with MiXCR. This table holds hundreds of thousands of distinct CDR3 sequences, less than 9% found once. The material was PBMCs, mostly from graft donor cells, obtained 180 days after TCRalphabeta/CD19-depleted stem cell transplant. The receptors come from a male patient younger than 18 who had a stem cell transplant for acute lymphoblastic leukemia, so the T cells may come from the graft donor.

The sample holds many counts of this clonotype. The rearrangement uses TRBV4-3 and TRBJ1-2, with no clear D. This CDR3 has 18 residues. Between the trimmed V and J ends, which lost 0 bases and 1 base, there was a span of 18 bases. Germline V gene data show CDR1 as LGHNA and CDR2 as YSLEER. For the CDR3, the DNA is TGCGCCAGCAGCCAAGATATCGGACGGAAGAACCTTAACTATGGCTACACCTTC. As protein: CASSQDIGRKNLNYGYTF.

In its sample, this clonotype was seen many times. This chain links TRBV27 with TRBJ2-7; 9 bases agree with TRBD1. Germline trimming cut 6 bases from V and 6 bases from J; bases unmatched to any gene: 12. CDR1 is MNHEY and CDR2 is SMNVEV in the germline V gene (reference sequence). This CDR3 is 15 amino acids long. DNA for the CDR3: TGTGCCAGCAGCGTCGAGACAGGGGGACGGGGCGAGCAGTACTTC. This gives the protein CASSVETGGRGEQYF.

In its sample, this clonotype was seen many times. The chain combines TRBV20-1 with TRBJ2-2; a possible D gene is TRBD1 (6 bases). Germline V CDR1 and CDR2: DFQATT, SNEGSKA (reference sequence). The CDR3 totals 15 residues. V was shortened by 2 bases and J by 7 bases, with 17 bases between the two germline ends. CDR3 in amino acids: CSARMGAPRHGELFF. The CDR3 region has the DNA TGCAGTGCTAGAATGGGGGCGCCACGGCACGGGGAGCTGTTTTTT.

Ten or more counts support this clonotype. The rearrangement joins TRBV11-2 to TRBJ2-2; D is possibly TRBD2 (5 bases). CDR1 and CDR2 from the germline V gene are SGHAT and FQNNGV. The CDR3 spans 15 residues. Trimming removed 5 bases at V and 8 bases at J, with 18 bases between. Here the CDR3 reads CASSRGPDPGGELFF. CDR3 sequence (DNA): TGTGCCAGCAGCCGTGGACCCGACCCGGGGGGGGAGCTGTTTTTT.

This clonotype was observed many times. The rearrangement links TRBV28 to TRBJ1-4, with D unresolved. Germline assignment: CDR1 MDHEN and CDR2 SYDVKM. The germline V and J ends were trimmed by 5 bases and 4 bases, with 8 bases remaining between them. The CDR3 consists of 13 residues. CDR3 sequence reads: CASSPLDNEKLFF. The CDR3 region has the DNA TGTGCCAGCAGTCCTTTAGATAATGAAAAACTGTTTTTT.

This clonotype was seen many times. This rearrangement joins TRBV14 to TRBJ1-1; a possible D gene is TRBD1 (5 bases). Trimming pared 0 bases from V and 5 bases from J, leaving 7 bases between. Germline-derived CDR1 and CDR2 are SGHDN and FVKESK. CDR3 length: 13 residues. CDR3 loop: CASSQDRVTEAFF. CDR3 DNA sequence: TGTGCCAGCAGCCAAGACAGGGTAACTGAAGCTTTCTTT.

This clonotype occurred many times. This chain connects TRBV6-1 to TRBJ1-3, with unresolved D. Deletions cut 8 bases from V and 0 bases from J, with 11 bases between. This CDR3 is 14 amino acids long. From germline, CDR1 is MNHNS and CDR2 SASEGT. The CDR3 bases are TGTGCCAGCGCGGACGCAAACTCTGGAAACACCATATATTTT. It yields the protein CASADANSGNTIYF.

At least ten counts were recorded for this clonotype. The chain recombines TRBV2 with TRBJ1-5, with TRBD1 matching 11 bases. The CDR3 covers 14 residues. CDR1 and CDR2 (germline): SNHLY, FYNNEI. J was trimmed by 6 bases and V by 6 bases; bases with no gene match: 4. Written as DNA, the CDR3 is TGTGCCAGCAGGGGACAGGGGGACAGTCAGCCCCAGCATTTT. This sequence encodes CASRGQGDSQPQHF.

This clonotype has at least ten counts. The V and J genes are TRBV28 and TRBJ1-2; 9 bases map to TRBD1. Germline-derived CDR1 and CDR2 are MDHEN and SYDVKM. V was clipped by 4 bases and J by 2 bases; unmatched bases: 5. This CDR3 region has 15 residues. In DNA form, the CDR3 reads TGTGCCAGCAGTTCCACCGGGACAGGGAACTATGGCTACACCTTC. Amino acids: CASSSTGTGNYGYTF.

This clonotype was seen many times. The chain joins TRBV10-3 to TRBJ1-2; D remains ambiguous. Trimming shortened V by 7 bases and J by 3 bases, and 18 bases separated the two germline ends. This CDR3 spans 15 amino acids. CDR1 is ENHRY and CDR2 is SYGVKD in the germline V gene. Written as DNA, the CDR3 is TGTGCCATCACCTCGGACCTAGCTACTCACTATGGCTACACCTTC. It yields the protein CAITSDLATHYGYTF.

This clonotype was observed at least ten times. This chain joins TRBV24-1 and TRBJ2-1; TRBD1 or TRBD2 may be the D gene (5 bases each). The CDR3 runs to 15 residues. Germline CDR1 is KGHDR and CDR2 is SFDVKD. V gave up 7 bases and J gave up 0 bases, with 12 bases separating them. This CDR3 reads CATRGDPPSYNEQFF. CDR3 in DNA: TGTGCCACCAGAGGGGACCCCCCCTCCTACAATGAGCAGTTCTTC.

This clonotype was detected many times. The CDR3 DNA follows: TGTGCCAGCAGTTTGGCGGTCCCTGGCTACACCTTC. It encodes CASSLAVPGYTF. The V and J genes are TRBV28 and TRBJ1-2; D ambiguous. The V end lost 3 bases, the J end lost 7 bases, and 9 bases lay between the germline ends. CDR1 is MDHEN, CDR2 SYDVKM, per germline. This CDR3 spans 12 amino acids.

This clonotype appeared many times. The J gene is TRBJ2-1, the V gene TRBV29-1; 8 bases are a match to TRBD2. The CDR3 has 16 residues. Germline lookup yields CDR1 SQVTM and CDR2 ANQGSEA. V dropped 0 bases and J dropped 4; count of bases not matched to a gene: 8. CDR3 in DNA: TGCAGCGTTGAAGATCCCCTAGCGGGCCGGTACAATGAGCAGTTCTTC. This encodes CSVEDPLAGRYNEQFF.

This clonotype has a count of ten or more. The V gene is TRBV12-3 or TRBV12-4, the J gene TRBJ2-1; D is undetermined. The CDR3 extends over 15 amino acids. The ends were cut back, 6 bases at V and 6 bases at J, with 18 bases in the middle. CDR3 nucleotides: TGTGCCAGCAGCCCGAATAGCAGGCTTGGCAATGAGCAGTTCTTC. It codes for CASSPNSRLGNEQFF.

This clonotype was observed at least ten times. The chain links TRBV29-1 to TRBJ2-3; possible D gene TRBD1, 6 bases. Per the germline V gene, CDR1 is SQVTM and CDR2 is ANQGSEA. This CDR3 is built from 16 residues. V lost 4 bases and J 1 base, leaving 18 bases between the germline ends. The CDR3 region is CSVGNSHRVRTDTQYF. As DNA, the CDR3 is TGCAGCGTTGGGAACAGCCACAGGGTCCGCACAGATACGCAGTATTTT.

About this clonotype itself: A read error may explain this, as a much larger clone is one base away. The conserved final phenylalanine or tryptophan is absent from the CDR3, which likely points to a read error. The chain recombines TRBV18 with TRBJ1-1; tentative D call: TRBD1 (5 bases). Trimming took off 3 bases at V and 1 base at J, with 9 bases between the two ends. The CDR3 has 14 amino acids. The germline gives CDR1 KGHSH, CDR2 LQKENI. The CDR3 coding sequence is TGTGCCAGCTCACCGGGGGAGAGGAACACTGAAGCTTTCCTT. This encodes CASSPGERNTEAFL.

This clonotype was seen at least ten times. The V gene is TRBV29-1, the J gene TRBJ2-7; possibly TRBD2 for D (6 bases). The CDR3 is made up of 14 amino acids. Germline V gene sequence: CDR1 SQVTM, CDR2 ANQGSEA. V lost 6 bases and J lost 2, with 17 bases in between. In DNA, the CDR3 is TGCAGCGTAACCCCGGGACTGCGTCCCTACGAGCAGTACTTC. Its protein is CSVTPGLRPYEQYF.

This clonotype was recorded at least ten times. The chain combines TRBV4-2 with TRBJ1-4; D is undetermined. V lost 4 bases and J 6 bases, leaving 12 bases between the germline ends. The CDR3 length is 14 residues. Per germline, CDR1 LGHNA and CDR2 YNFKEQ. The CDR3 sequence: CASSLLWEDEKLFF. The CDR3 DNA reads TGTGCCAGCAGCCTTCTTTGGGAGGATGAAAAACTGTTTTTT.

There are a few counts of this clonotype. Being one base from a much bigger clone, this may be a read error. The gene calls are TRBV2 and TRBJ2-4, with TRBD2 identical over 13 bases. Germline lookup yields CDR1 SNHLY and CDR2 FYNNEI. The CDR3 contains 19 residues. V shed 10 bases, J shed 0 bases, and the junction held 15 bases outside the gene matches. The CDR3 DNA follows: TGTGCCATCAGCAATAGACTAGCGGGGGGAACGATAGCCAAAAACATTCAGTACTTC. It translates to CAISNRLAGGTIAKNIQYF.

This clonotype is a singleton in its sample. This may arise from a read error, as a much more abundant clone is one base away. The V call is TRBV3-1, the J call TRBJ2-7; TRBD2 matches at 10 bases. With V trimmed by 6 bases and J by 3 bases, 8 bases remained unmatched. Germline V gives CDR1 LGHDT, CDR2 YNNKEL (reference sequence). There are 15 residues in the CDR3. DNA for the CDR3: TGTGCCAGCAGACAAACTAGCGGGGCCCTCTACGAGCAGTACTTC. It translates to CASRQTSGALYEQYF.

In its sample, this clonotype was seen many times. V usage is TRBV4-3 and J usage is TRBJ2-1; possible D gene TRBD2, 5 bases. In germline, CDR1 is LGHNA, CDR2 YSLEER. This CDR3 has 18 residues. Trimming removed 4 bases at V and 7 bases at J, with 26 bases between. CDR3 nucleotide sequence: TGCGCCAGCAGCCGAGAGTCTCCCCAACGCGGGTGGACGAATGAGCAGTTCTTC. Its protein is CASSRESPQRGWTNEQFF.

This clonotype was counted many times. V gene TRBV7-9 combines with J gene TRBJ1-1, with D unclear. Trimming pared 5 bases from V and 0 bases from J, leaving 13 bases between. Per the germline V gene, CDR1 is SEHNR and CDR2 is FQNEAQ (reference sequence). The CDR3 is 15 residues long. The CDR3 sequence is CASSPRGKVNTEAFF. CDR3 DNA: TGTGCCAGCAGCCCGCGAGGTAAGGTGAACACTGAAGCTTTCTTT.

The chain links TRBV3-1 to TRBJ2-4; 7 bases match TRBD1. The V gene end was trimmed by 0 bases and the J gene end by 0 bases; junction bases not matched to a gene: 14. Germline V CDR1 and CDR2: LGHDT, YNNKEL (reference sequence). CDR3 size: 20 residues. The CDR3: CASSQETGKQGGIAKNIQYF. The CDR3 DNA reads TGTGCCAGCAGCCAAGAAACCGGGAAACAAGGGGGCATAGCCAAAAACATTCAGTACTTC.

This clonotype was counted at least ten times. This chain connects TRBV7-9 to TRBJ2-1, with 7 bases lining up with TRBD2. In germline, CDR1 is SEHNR, CDR2 FQNEAQ (reference sequence). V lost 5 bases to trimming and J lost 2 bases; unmatched junction nucleotides: 6. The CDR3 consists of 15 residues. CDR3 in DNA: TGTGCCAGCAGCCTCGCTAGCGGAGCCTACAATGAGCAGTTCTTC. This codes for CASSLASGAYNEQFF.

This clonotype was seen at least ten times. V is TRBV5-1 and J is TRBJ2-7, with D possibly called TRBD1 or TRBD2 (5 bases each). CDR3 length: 16 amino acids. Trimming pared 0 bases from V and 0 bases from J, leaving 13 bases between. The V gene's germline CDR1 is SGHRS and CDR2 YFSETQ. In nucleotides, the CDR3 is TGCGCCAGCAGCTTGGTTAGTCAGGGAGCCTCCTACGAGCAGTACTTC. This encodes CASSLVSQGASYEQYF.

This clonotype was detected ten times or more. The V and J genes are TRBV5-6 and TRBJ1-6; D is unresolved. The germline V gene has CDR1 SGHDT and CDR2 YYEEEE. The CDR3 runs to 15 residues. Deletions cut 3 bases from V and 10 bases from J, with 17 bases between. CDR3 protein: CASSYSIWTASPLHF. In nucleotides, the CDR3 is TGTGCCAGCAGCTACTCCATCTGGACGGCGTCACCCCTCCACTTT.